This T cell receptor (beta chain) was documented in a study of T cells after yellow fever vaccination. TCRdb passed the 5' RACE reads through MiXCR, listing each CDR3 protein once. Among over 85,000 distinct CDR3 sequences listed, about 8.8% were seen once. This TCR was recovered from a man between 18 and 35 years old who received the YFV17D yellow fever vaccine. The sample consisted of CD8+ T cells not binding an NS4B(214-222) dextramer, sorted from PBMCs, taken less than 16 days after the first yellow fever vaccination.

The CDR3 region is CSARDLAGGSSYNEQFF. CDR3 sequence (DNA): TGCAGTGCTAGAGACCTAGCGGGGGGGAGCTCCTACAATGAGCAGTTCTTC. J is TRBJ2-1 and V is TRBV20-1; 12 bases map to TRBD2. With V trimmed by 0 bases and J by 0 bases, 3 bases remained unmatched. The CDR3 has 17 amino acids. Germline loops: CDR1 DFQATT, CDR2 SNEGSKA (reference sequence).